This T cell receptor beta chain was sequenced in a study of technical replicates of blood from a few donors. This CDR3 is built from 15 residues. Profiling relied on immunoSEQ multiplex PCR, and the TCRdb table lists in-frame clones only, not all of them. The data show about 56,000 clones, with 90% to 95% seen just once and about 3% held by the top ten. This TCR was sampled from a human donor in good health. Some clones in this sample may be carry-over from other donors' samples. Sequencing used PBMCs. The rearrangement joins TRBV21-1 to TRBJ2-5; the D call TRBD2 from the table was never checked on the DNA. TRBV21-1 is described as a pseudogene. This CDR3 reads CARYQTSGGAGTQYF. CDR3 nucleotide sequence: TGTGCCCGCTACCAGACTAGCGGGGGGGCGGGGACCCAGTACTTC.